The next 7 T cell receptor beta chains were all read from a single sample in a study of cytomegalovirus exposure and HLA in healthy donors. The PCR was carried out with 60 Vbeta primers and 13 Jbeta primers. Sequencing used immunoSEQ multiplex PCR; TCRdb keeps in-frame clones, though not all of them. The top ten hold 2.5% to 3.5% of the sample, which has around 110,000 clones, 9.5% seen once. Input material: PBMCs. These receptors were taken from a man under 40 in good health and CMV-seronegative.

This clone has a handful of counts. This chain connects TRBV11-2 to TRBJ2-3, with 10 nucleotides matching TRBD2. The length of the CDR3 is 18 residues. Germline lookup yields CDR1 SGHAT and CDR2 FQNNGV. The J segment lost 2 bases and the V segment lost 5 bases, leaving 13 bases of the junction unmatched. The CDR3 DNA is TGTGCCAGCAGCCCCGTGGTGGTAGCGGGAGGCCCCACAGATACGCAGTATTTT. Translated, it gives CASSPVVVAGGPTDTQYF.

The genes are TRBV27 and TRBJ1-5, with 11 bases that match TRBD1. Germline assignment: CDR1 MNHEY and CDR2 SMNVEV (reference sequence). The CDR3 has 14 amino acids. Germline trimming cut 5 bases from V and 7 bases from J; bases unmatched to any gene: 4. CDR3 sequence (DNA): TGTGCCAGCAGTCCCGGACAGGGGGCCCAGCCCCAGCATTTT. This gives the protein CASSPGQGAQPQHF.

This clone was seen more than once but under ten times. This chain uses TRBV5-6 with TRBJ2-4, with D tentatively TRBD1 (5 bases). CDR1 is SGHDT, CDR2 YYEEEE, per germline. The CDR3 extends over 16 amino acids. V lost 3 bases and J lost 1, with 14 bases in between. The CDR3 protein is CASSSTKNRAKNIQYF. CDR3 sequence (DNA): TGTGCCAGCAGCTCAACTAAAAACAGGGCCAAAAACATTCAGTACTTC.

The genes are TRBV29-1 and TRBJ2-3; D gene uncertain. The V end lost 0 bases, the J end lost 2 bases, and 15 bases lay between the germline ends. Germline CDR1 reads SQVTM; CDR2 reads ANQGSEA. The CDR3 is made up of 16 amino acids. The CDR3 loop is CSVEDTGYSITDTQYF. For the CDR3, the DNA is TGCAGCGTTGAAGATACCGGCTATAGCATCACAGATACGCAGTATTTT.

The chain joins TRBV19 to TRBJ1-1; the D is unclear. CDR1 is LNHDA, CDR2 SQIVND, per germline (reference sequence). This CDR3 region has 10 residues. Trimming took 9 bases from V and 6 from J, leaving 8 bases between them. The CDR3 DNA reads TGTGCCAGCCGTCCGTCTGAAGCTTTCTTT. This encodes CASRPSEAFF.

This clone was seen more than once but under ten times. A junction boundary mismatches the germline segment, possibly from a read error. The chain has TRBV7-3 and TRBJ2-1; D is unresolved. The CDR3 sequence is 13 residues long. Germline V CDR1 and CDR2: SGHTA, FQGTGA. Here the CDR3 DNA reads TGTGCCAGCAGCCCCTCCTCCCACAATGAGCAGTTCTTC. It is translated as CASSPSSHNEQFF.

The J gene is TRBJ2-2, the V gene TRBV27; a weak D match, TRBD1 (6 bases). This CDR3 is 14 amino acids long. V was clipped by 9 bases and J by 1 base, with 12 bases between them. Germline V gene data show CDR1 as MNHEY and CDR2 as SMNVEV (reference sequence). The CDR3 DNA is TGTGCCAGTGCCGGGACATTGAACACCGGGGAGCTGTTTTTT. Protein: CASAGTLNTGELFF.